The 13 T cell receptor beta chains below come from one sample, sequenced in a study of blood T cell repertoires in COVID-19. The data were produced by immunoSEQ multiplex PCR, yet TCRdb's version contains in-frame clones alone and is incomplete. The table lists approximately 300,000 clones, about 85% of them singletons, with around 1.9% in the top ten. Material: PBMCs or T cells enriched from blood (not recorded which). These receptors were taken from a woman in her thirties who had been exposed to COVID-19.

V usage is TRBV28 and J usage is TRBJ2-3; 12 positions match TRBD2. V was pared by 5 bases and J by 4 bases, with 10 bases of the junction left unmatched. The germline gives CDR1 MDHEN, CDR2 SYDVKM. This CDR3 spans 17 amino acids. Here the CDR3 reads CASSLWTSGEGADTQYF. In nucleotides, the CDR3 is TGTGCCAGCAGTCTCTGGACTAGCGGGGAGGGTGCAGATACGCAGTATTTT.

The V gene is TRBV7-9, the J gene TRBJ1-5, with a tentative D call TRBD1 (5 bases). Per germline, CDR1 SEHNR and CDR2 FQNEAQ (reference sequence). The CDR3 length is 16 residues. Trimming left V 0 bases short and J 0 bases short, with 9 bases between. The CDR3 is CASSLARDSSNQPQHF. Written as DNA, the CDR3 is TGTGCCAGCAGCTTAGCCCGCGACAGTAGCAATCAGCCCCAGCATTTT.

The chain joins TRBV7-2 to TRBJ1-4, with a tentative D call TRBD1 (6 bases). CDR1 and CDR2 from the germline V gene are SGHTA and FQGNSA. The ends were cut back, 4 bases at V and 0 bases at J, with 18 bases in the middle. This CDR3 contains 18 residues. The CDR3 sequence is CASSSPGGALATNEKLFF. The CDR3 DNA sequence: TGTGCCAGCAGCTCCCCGGGGGGGGCTCTTGCAACTAATGAAAAACTGTTTTTT.

This chain uses TRBV2 with TRBJ2-5; maybe TRBD2 (6 bases). Germline values: CDR1 SNHLY, CDR2 FYNNEI. V was trimmed by 8 bases and J by 5 bases, leaving 15 bases between them. The CDR3 is 13 residues long. CDR3 region: CASGWRAGETQYF. As DNA, the CDR3 is TGTGCCAGCGGGTGGAGGGCGGGGGAGACCCAGTACTTC.

CDR3 bases: TGTGCCAGCAGTCCCGGGGATCACAGCTATGAGCAGTTCTTC. Amino acid sequence: CASSPGDHSYEQFF. This rearrangement joins TRBV28 to TRBJ2-1, with a possible D match to TRBD2 (5 bases). Trimming left V 5 bases short and J 8 bases short, with 16 bases between. CDR3 length equals 14 residues. Germline CDR1 MDHEN, CDR2 SYDVKM.

The chain links TRBV28 to TRBJ2-2; a weak D match, TRBD1 (5 bases). Germline V gene lookup returns CDR1 MDHEN and CDR2 SYDVKM. This CDR3 contains 16 residues. Deletions cut 6 bases from V and 0 bases from J, with 14 bases between. CDR3: CASSPRQIANTGELFF. In DNA form, the CDR3 reads TGTGCCAGCAGCCCCCGACAGATCGCGAACACCGGGGAGCTGTTTTTT.

CDR3 sequence: CASSAGGVAGDEQYF. As DNA, the CDR3 is TGTGCCAGCAGCGCCGGCGGGGTTGCGGGAGACGAGCAGTACTTC. This rearrangement joins TRBV9 to TRBJ2-7, with 7 bases fitting TRBD2. The CDR3 sequence is 15 residues long. V trimming: 3 bases; J trimming: 5 bases; junction bases outside the gene matches: 11. Germline loops: CDR1 SGDLS, CDR2 YYNGEE. Full variable domain (missing parts from reference TRBV9 and TRBJ2-7): DSGVTQTPKHLITATGQRVTLRCSPRSGDLSVYWYQQSLDQGLQFLIQYYNGEERAKGNILERFSAQQFPDLHSELNLSSLELGDSALYFCASSAGGVAGDEQYFGPGTRLTVT.

The rearrangement uses TRBV7-9 and TRBJ2-1, with TRBD2 matching over 10 bases. The CDR3 covers 15 residues. Germline assignment: CDR1 SEHNR and CDR2 FQNEAQ (reference sequence). After removal of 5 bases from V and 7 bases from J, the junction contained 8 bases not matched to a gene. CDR3 residues: CASSVIGLAENEQFF. As DNA, the CDR3 is TGTGCCAGCAGCGTGATAGGACTAGCGGAGAATGAGCAGTTCTTC. The variable domain in full, completed from reference TRBV7-9 and TRBJ2-1, reads DTGVSQNPRHKITKRGQNVTFRCDPISEHNRLYWYRQTLGQGPEFLTYFQNEAQLEKSRLLSDRFSAERPKGSFSTLEIQRTEQGDSAMYLCASSVIGLAENEQFFGPGTRLTVL.

Concerning this clone itself: Within the sample, other DNA sequences also encode this same CDR3. The chain carries TRBV6-5 and TRBJ1-2, with a possible D match to TRBD1 (5 bases). The CDR3 totals 11 residues. V dropped 6 bases and J dropped 7 bases, with 9 bases sitting between them. CDR1 is MNHEY, CDR2 SVGAGI, per germline. CDR3 nucleotides: TGTGCCAGCAGCCGGGGGGGTGGCTACACCTTC. Protein sequence: CASSRGGGYTF.

A single count supports this clone. The chain recombines TRBV2 with TRBJ2-1; D might be TRBD2 (6 bases). Germline V gene data show CDR1 as SNHLY and CDR2 as FYNNEI. This CDR3 has 11 residues. V was pared by 8 bases and J by 10 bases, with 12 bases between. The CDR3 DNA reads as TGTGCCAGCCGCGGGGCCGGAGAGCAGTTCTTC. This gives the protein CASRGAGEQFF. The entire variable domain, with the rest obtained from reference TRBV2 and TRBJ2-1, is as follows: EPEVTQTPSHQVTQMGQEVILRCVPISNHLYFYWYRQILGQKVEFLVSFYNNEISEKSEIFDDQFSVERPDGSNFTLKIRSTKLEDSAMYFCASRGAGEQFFGPGTRLTVL.

CDR3 nucleotide sequence: TGTGCCATCAGTGAGTCTAAACCGGGACAGGGGGCTAATGAGCAGTTCTTC. The encoded protein is CAISESKPGQGANEQFF. The chain couples TRBV10-3 to TRBJ2-1, with TRBD1 identical over 12 bases. Germline-derived CDR1 and CDR2 are ENHRY and SYGVKD. V shed 0 bases, J shed 7 bases, and the junction held 7 bases outside the gene matches. This CDR3 is built from 17 residues.

This clone came up once. The V gene is TRBV4-1, the J gene TRBJ2-2; no definite D call. CDR1 and CDR2 (germline): MGHRA, YSYEKL. This CDR3 comprises 13 residues. Trimming left V 2 bases short and J 9 bases short, with 10 bases between. CDR3 nucleotide sequence: TGCGCCAGCAGCCAATCCCAGACTCGGGAGCTGTTTTTT. Its translation: CASSQSQTRELFF.

J is TRBJ1-2 and V is TRBV6-5, with D tentatively TRBD1 (6 bases). Per germline, CDR1 MNHEY and CDR2 SVGAGI. The V end was cut by 6 bases, the J end by 8 bases, with 19 bases between. The CDR3 sequence is 14 residues long. The DNA for the CDR3 is TGTGCCAGCAGATTGGGACAACACCTCGGAGGCTACACCTTC. It is translated as CASRLGQHLGGYTF.